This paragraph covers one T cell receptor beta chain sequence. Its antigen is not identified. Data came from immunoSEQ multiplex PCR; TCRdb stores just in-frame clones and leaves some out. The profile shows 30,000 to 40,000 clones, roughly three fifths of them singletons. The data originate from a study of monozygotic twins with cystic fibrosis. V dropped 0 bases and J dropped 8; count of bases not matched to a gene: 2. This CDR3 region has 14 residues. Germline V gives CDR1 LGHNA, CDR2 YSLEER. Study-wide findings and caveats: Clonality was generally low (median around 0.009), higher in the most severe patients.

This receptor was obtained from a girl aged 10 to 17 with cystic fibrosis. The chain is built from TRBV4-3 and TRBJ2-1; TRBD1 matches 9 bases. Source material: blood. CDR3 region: CASSQETGGYEQFF. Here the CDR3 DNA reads TGCGCCAGCAGCCAAGAAACAGGGGGCTATGAGCAGTTCTTC.